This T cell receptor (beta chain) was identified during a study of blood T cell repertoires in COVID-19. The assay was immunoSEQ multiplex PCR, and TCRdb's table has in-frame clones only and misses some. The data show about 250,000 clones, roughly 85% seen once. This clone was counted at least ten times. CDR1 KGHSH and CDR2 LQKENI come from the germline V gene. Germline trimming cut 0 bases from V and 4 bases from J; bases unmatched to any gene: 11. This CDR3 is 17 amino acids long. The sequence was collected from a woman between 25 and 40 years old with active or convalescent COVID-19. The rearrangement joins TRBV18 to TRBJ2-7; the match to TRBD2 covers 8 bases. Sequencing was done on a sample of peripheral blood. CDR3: CASSPPNRAGGTYEQYF. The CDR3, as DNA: TGTGCCAGCTCACCACCGAACAGGGCGGGGGGAACATACGAGCAGTACTTC.